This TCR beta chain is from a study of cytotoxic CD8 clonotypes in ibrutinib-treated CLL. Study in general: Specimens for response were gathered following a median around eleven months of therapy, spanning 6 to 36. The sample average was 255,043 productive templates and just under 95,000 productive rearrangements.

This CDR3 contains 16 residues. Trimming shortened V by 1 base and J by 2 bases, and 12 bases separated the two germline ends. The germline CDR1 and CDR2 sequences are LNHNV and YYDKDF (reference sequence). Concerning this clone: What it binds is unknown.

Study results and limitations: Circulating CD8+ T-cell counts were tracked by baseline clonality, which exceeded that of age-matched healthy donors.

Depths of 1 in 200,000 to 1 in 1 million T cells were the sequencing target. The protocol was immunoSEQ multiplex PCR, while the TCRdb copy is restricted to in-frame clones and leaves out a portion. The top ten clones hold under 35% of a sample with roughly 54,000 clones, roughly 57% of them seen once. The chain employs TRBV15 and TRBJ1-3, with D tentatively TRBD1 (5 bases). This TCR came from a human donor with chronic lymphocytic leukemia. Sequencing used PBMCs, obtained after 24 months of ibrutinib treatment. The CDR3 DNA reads TGTGCCACCAGCAGAGCCTTAGACAGCACTGGAAACACCATATATTTT. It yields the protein CATSRALDSTGNTIYF.